This TCR beta chain was recovered during a study of blood T cell repertoires in COVID-19. Sequencing used immunoSEQ multiplex PCR; TCRdb keeps in-frame clones, though not all of them. This table holds some 300,000 clones, around 89% found once. V lost 5 bases, J lost 4 bases, and 15 bases lay in between. CDR1 is MNHEY, CDR2 SMNVEV, per germline (reference sequence). There are 15 residues in the CDR3. The specimen sequenced was PBMCs or T cells enriched from blood (not recorded which). This receptor was taken from a woman in her thirties or forties who had recovered from COVID-19. The chain uses TRBV27 and TRBJ2-1; a possible D gene is TRBD2 (7 bases). The CDR3 spells CASSPPAGAYNEQFF. The CDR3 DNA reads TGTGCCAGCAGTCCCCCCGCGGGGGCTTACAATGAGCAGTTCTTC.